Listed below are T cell receptor beta chains from one sample, sequenced in a study of cytomegalovirus exposure and HLA in healthy donors. Profiled with immunoSEQ multiplex PCR; TCRdb holds only in-frame clones, not every one. This sample has roughly 140,000 clones, with roughly 80% found just once. The sequenced sample was PBMCs. The source is a man aged 35 to 55 in good health and CMV-seropositive. CDR3s include the opening cysteine and the closing phenylalanine or tryptophan. The D gene is left open where the match is weak. For some rows the clone size is stated as once, few or many, or as a class when expanded; others skip it.

>NA|NA|TRBV27|TRBJ1-2
TGTGCCAGCAGTTTAGGAGCGGGGGACGGCTACACCTTC
CASSLGAGDGYTF
>TRBD2|NA|TRBV4-1|TRBJ2-7
TGCGCCAGCAGCCAGGGGCCGGGACTAGCGGGGGGCATCGGACCTGGCGAGCAGTACTTC
CASSQGPGLAGGIGPGEQYF
>TRBD1|NA|TRBV27|TRBJ2-1
TGTGCCAGCAGTCCGCCGCCCCGGGACAGCAGAGTCAATGAGCAGTTCTTC
CASSPPPRDSRVNEQFF
>NA|NA|TRBV19|TRBJ2-5
TGTGCCAGTACCCCATCCTCGGGAGAGACCCAGTACTTC
CASTPSSGETQYF
>NA|few|TRBV5-5|TRBJ1-4
TGTGCCAGCAGCCGAGCCGGACAGAATGAAAAACTGTTTTTT
CASSRAGQNEKLFF
>TRBD1|NA|TRBV27|TRBJ2-5
TGTGCCAGCAGTTTATACGCAGGGGGCTACCAAGAGACCCAGTACTTC
CASSLYAGGYQETQYF
>TRBD1|NA|TRBV18|TRBJ2-3
TGTGCCAGCTCACGTCGTCTAGGGACAGGCAGTGATACGCAGTATTTT
CASSRRLGTGSDTQYF
>NA|NA|TRBV5-4|TRBJ2-1
TGTGCCAGCAGCTCGCCTAGTACCAATGAGCAGTTCTTC
CASSSPSTNEQFF
>TRBD1|NA|TRBV27|TRBJ1-2
TGTGCCAGCAGCGCTGATTCCGGGACAGGGAGAACTAACTATGGCTACACCTTC
CASSADSGTGRTNYGYTF
>NA|NA|TRBV5-1|TRBJ2-2
TGCGCCAGCAGTACAGGATTTAACACCGGGGAGCTGTTTTTT
CASSTGFNTGELFF
>TRBD1|NA|TRBV27|TRBJ2-1
TGTGCCAGCAGCCTTATCCCGGGACAGGGATGGGTTGAGCAGTTCTTC
CASSLIPGQGWVEQFF
>NA|NA|TRBV7-8|TRBJ1-1
TGTGCCAGCAGCTTAGTAGTAGTAAGCACTGAAGCTTTCTTT
CASSLVVVSTEAFF
>NA|once|TRBV5-1|TRBJ2-5
TGCGCCAGCAGCTCGGATGTACGGGTGGAGACCCAGTACTTC
CASSSDVRVETQYF
>TRBD1|NA|TRBV4-3|TRBJ1-4
TGCGCCAGCAGCCAACGGGGGACAGGGGGATATGTTGAAAAACTGTTTTTT
CASSQRGTGGYVEKLFF
>TRBD1|NA|TRBV7-7|TRBJ2-5
TGTGCTAGCAGCTTAGGACAGGGGGAAGAGACCCAGTACTTC
CASSLGQGEETQYF
>NA|once|TRBV9|TRBJ1-1
TGTGCCAGCAGCTATTATTCTGGGCAGGCAAACACTGAAGCTTTCTTT
CASSYYSGQANTEAFF
>TRBD1|NA|TRBV5-1|TRBJ1-6
TGCGCCAGCAGCTTGGAACCCGCAGGGGGCGAGTCCTATAATTCACCCCTCCACTTT
CASSLEPAGGESYNSPLHF
>NA|NA|TRBV11-2|TRBJ1-2
TGTGCCAGCAGCTTTACGGGGGACTATGGCTACACCTTC
CASSFTGDYGYTF
>NA|NA|TRBV5-1|TRBJ2-3
TGCGCCAGCAGCTTGGGGGAGAGTGCAGATACGCAGTATTTT
CASSLGESADTQYF
>NA|once|TRBV5-4|TRBJ1-1
TGTGCCAGCAGCTTGGGACAGACTCTTCTTATCGGCACTGAAGCTTTCTTT
CASSLGQTLLIGTEAFF
>NA|NA|TRBV4-3|TRBJ2-4
TGCGCCAGCAGCCAAGGCTTAGCGAGCTGGGTTCAGTACTTC
CASSQGLASWVQYF
>NA|NA|TRBV28|TRBJ1-3
TGTGCCAGCAGTTTACTGAGTGGTGGAAACACCATATATTTT
CASSLLSGGNTIYF
>NA|NA|TRBV28|TRBJ1-2
TGTGCCAGCAGTCCCCAATATGGCTACACCTTC
CASSPQYGYTF
>NA|NA|TRBV5-1|TRBJ1-1
TGCGCCAGCAGCTTGCGTCAGTTGAACACTGAAGCTTTCTTT
CASSLRQLNTEAFF
>NA|once|TRBV14|TRBJ2-7
TGTGCCAGCAGCCAAGACCCCAGATCCGAGCAGTACTTC
CASSQDPRSEQYF
>NA|few|TRBV19|TRBJ1-3
TGTGCCAGTAGTATTCCGGGTGTCTTCGGAAACACCATATATTTT
CASSIPGVFGNTIYF
>TRBD2|NA|TRBV6-5|TRBJ2-5
TGTGCCAGCAGTTACTCGGGACTAGCGGGGGGAGAGACCCAGTACTTC
CASSYSGLAGGETQYF
>NA|NA|TRBV7-9|TRBJ2-3
TGTGCCAGCAGCTTACTGTCAGATACGCAGTATTTT
CASSLLSDTQYF
>NA|NA|TRBV7-2|TRBJ2-7
TGTGCCAGCAGCTTAGTCATGAGCTACGAGCAGTACTTC
CASSLVMSYEQYF
>NA|NA|TRBV4-3|TRBJ1-5
TGCGCCAGCAGCCAAGAGTATGGGGGCGGGCAGCCCCAGCATTTT
CASSQEYGGGQPQHF
>NA|NA|TRBV11-1|TRBJ2-5
TGTGCCAGCAGCTCCTATCAGGAGAGGGAAGAGACCCAGTACTTC
CASSSYQEREETQYF
>NA|NA|TRBV25-1|TRBJ1-1
TGTGCCAGCAGTGCGGCCCCGGGAAACATGAACACTGAAGCTTTCTTT
CASSAAPGNMNTEAFF
>TRBD1|NA|TRBV29-1|TRBJ1-2
TGCAGCAGCCGCGTGGGACAGTATGGCTACACCTTC
CSSRVGQYGYTF
>NA|NA|TRBV5-8|TRBJ2-7
TGTGCCAGCAGCTGGAGCGCCAGAACCTACGAGCAGTACTTC
CASSWSARTYEQYF
>TRBD1|NA|TRBV19|TRBJ1-3
TGTGCCAGTAGTATAGACCCCATGACAGGGGCTGGAAACACCATATATTTT
CASSIDPMTGAGNTIYF
>NA|NA|TRBV4-2|TRBJ2-3
TGTGCCAGCAGCCAAGACTATAGCACAGATACGCAGTATTTT
CASSQDYSTDTQYF
>TRBD1|NA|TRBV28|TRBJ1-2
TGTGCCAGCAGGGAATCGGACAGGGGGGGGTATGGCTACACCTTC
CASRESDRGGYGYTF
>NA|NA|TRBV21-1|TRBJ2-1
TGTGCCAGCAGCAAAGGCGGGAGCCGGAATGAGCAGTTCTTC
CASSKGGSRNEQFF
>NA|NA|TRBV11-3|TRBJ1-3
TGTGCCAGCAGCTTAGACCCAGGACAGTCAACGGACACCATATATTTT
CASSLDPGQSTDTIYF
>NA|NA|TRBV27|TRBJ1-6
TGTGCCAGCAGTTTATTTCTCGGAGGGAGCTCCTATAATTCACCCCTCCACTTT
CASSLFLGGSSYNSPLHF
>TRBD2|NA|TRBV7-2|TRBJ2-2
TGTGCCAGTCTCTTGGAGACTAGCGGGAACGGGGAGCTGTTTTTT
CASLLETSGNGELFF
>NA|NA|TRBV2|TRBJ1-2
TGTGCCAGCAGTGAGGGACTGTCGTTGATCGGCTACACCTTC
CASSEGLSLIGYTF
>NA|NA|TRBV27|TRBJ1-1
TGTGCCAGCAGTTCCTCGAGCGGTCTGGGCACTGAAGCTTTCTTT
CASSSSSGLGTEAFF
>TRBD1|NA|TRBV5-1|TRBJ1-4
TGCGCCAGCAGCTTGCCGGGACAGGGCCCCATGGAGGAGGAAAAACTGTTTTTT
CASSLPGQGPMEEEKLFF
>TRBD2|NA|TRBV27|TRBJ2-7
TGTGCCAGCAGCCGATTGGGACTAGCGGATTACGAGCAGTACTTC
CASSRLGLADYEQYF
>NA|NA|TRBV2|TRBJ2-5
TGTGCCAGCAGTGAACGAGAGGCGGTGGAGACCCAGTACTTC
CASSEREAVETQYF
>NA|NA|TRBV28|TRBJ2-4
TGTGCCAGCAGTTTAAACCCAGGGGTAGACATTCAGTACTTC
CASSLNPGVDIQYF
>TRBD1|NA|TRBV5-4|TRBJ2-7
TGTGCCAGCAGCAAAATAACCGGGACAGCCACCGAGCAGTACTTC
CASSKITGTATEQYF
>TRBD2|NA|TRBV6-1|TRBJ2-2
TGTGCCAGCAGTGGGGCCTTGGCGGGGGGCTCCGGGGAGCTGTTTTTT
CASSGALAGGSGELFF
>NA|NA|TRBV15|TRBJ1-5
TGTGCCACCAGCAGACGGGGGGACAATCAGCCCCAGCATTTT
CATSRRGDNQPQHF
>NA|NA|TRBV7-9|TRBJ1-2
TGTGCCAGCAGCTTTGGCCCCTATGGCTACACCTTC
CASSFGPYGYTF
>TRBD1|once|TRBV10-3|TRBJ2-1
TGTGCCATCAGTGGGGATGATGGGACGAACCCGGACAGGGAGCAGTTCTTC
CAISGDDGTNPDREQFF
>TRBD1|NA|TRBV7-9|TRBJ2-2
TGTGCCAGCAGCTGGACAGGGACGAACACCGGGGAGCTGTTTTTT
CASSWTGTNTGELFF
>TRBD1|NA|TRBV7-9|TRBJ2-2
TGTGCCAGCAGCCCCCGGGACAGGGAAAACACCGGGGAGCTGTTTTTT
CASSPRDRENTGELFF